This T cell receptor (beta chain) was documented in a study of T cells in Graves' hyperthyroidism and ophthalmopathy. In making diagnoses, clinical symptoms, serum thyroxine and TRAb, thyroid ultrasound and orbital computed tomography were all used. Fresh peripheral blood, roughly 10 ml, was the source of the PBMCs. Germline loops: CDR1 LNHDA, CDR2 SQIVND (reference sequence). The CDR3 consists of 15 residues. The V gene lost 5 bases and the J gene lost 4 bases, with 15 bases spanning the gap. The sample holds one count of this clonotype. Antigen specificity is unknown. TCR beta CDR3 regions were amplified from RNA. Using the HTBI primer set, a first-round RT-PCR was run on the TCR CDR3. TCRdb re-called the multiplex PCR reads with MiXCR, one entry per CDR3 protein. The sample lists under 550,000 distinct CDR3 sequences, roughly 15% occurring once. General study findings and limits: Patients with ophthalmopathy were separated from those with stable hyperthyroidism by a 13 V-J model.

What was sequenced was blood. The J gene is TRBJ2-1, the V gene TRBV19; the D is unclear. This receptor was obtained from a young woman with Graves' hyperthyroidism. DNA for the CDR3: TGTGCCAGTAGTGAGGCCCAGAGTGAATACAATGAGCAGTTCTTC. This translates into CASSEAQSEYNEQFF.